Listed below are T cell receptor beta chains from one sample, sequenced in a study of T-cell reconstitution after alpha-beta-depleted transplantation in children. TCRdb re-called the PCR reads with MiXCR, one entry per CDR3 protein. The data show more than 85,000 distinct CDR3 sequences, around 7% seen once. The starting material was PBMCs, obtained before TCRalphabeta/CD19-depleted stem cell transplant. Source of these receptors: a boy between 2 and 10 years old with acute lymphoblastic leukemia, due to receive a stem cell transplant. The CDR3 runs from the conserved cysteine through the conserved F or W. A D gene is named only where the DNA matches it firmly. Only some rows state a clone size, as once, few, many or a class for expanded clones.

j_gene,v_gene,abundance,d_gene,CDR3aa,CDR3nt
TRBJ2-6,TRBV7-2,.,.,CASRALAGANVLTF,TGTGCCAGCAGGGCGTTAGCTGGGGCCAACGTCCTGACTTTC
TRBJ2-3,TRBV27,.,TRBD1,CASSWRNRGPTDTQYF,TGTGCCAGCAGTTGGAGGAACAGGGGGCCCACAGATACGCAGTATTTT
TRBJ2-2,TRBV6-4,many,TRBD1,CASSDSGTGNTGELFF,TGTGCCAGCAGTGACTCGGGGACAGGGAACACCGGGGAGCTGTTTTTT
TRBJ2-4,TRBV15,many,.,CATSRDNQNIQYF,TGTGCCACCAGCAGAGATAACCAAAACATTCAGTACTTC
TRBJ1-4,TRBV5-1,many,TRBD1,CASSPGQGYEKLFF,TGCGCCAGCAGCCCCGGACAGGGATATGAAAAACTGTTTTTT
TRBJ1-6,TRBV5-1,many,TRBD1,CASSTGTGRPLHF,TGCGCCAGCAGCACGGGGACAGGTCGGCCCCTCCACTTT
TRBJ1-5,TRBV3-1,.,.,CASSRGMNQPQHF,TGTGCCAGCAGCAGGGGCATGAATCAGCCCCAGCATTTT
TRBJ2-7,TRBV7-9,many,.,CASSRRPSLSYEQYF,TGTGCCAGCAGCCGCAGACCGAGCTTATCCTACGAGCAGTACTTC
TRBJ1-1,TRBV12-3/TRBV12-4,few,.,CASSFQKGGWNAEAFF,TGTGCCAGCAGTTTCCAAAAGGGGGGTTGGAACGCTGAAGCTTTCTTT
TRBJ1-5,TRBV5-6,.,.,CASQLGTGQPQHF,TGTGCCAGTCAGCTAGGGACTGGGCAGCCCCAGCATTTT
TRBJ2-7,TRBV20-1,many,.,CSAPDGGIEQYF,TGCAGTGCTCCGGATGGGGGGATCGAGCAGTACTTC
TRBJ2-2,TRBV20-1,few,.,CSVEGRGPQKPTGELFF,TGCAGTGTTGAGGGACGAGGTCCTCAAAAACCCACCGGGGAGCTGTTTTTT
TRBJ1-1,TRBV2,.,.,CASSGAGTFGTEAFF,TGTGCCAGCAGTGGCGCAGGCACCTTCGGCACTGAAGCTTTCTTT
TRBJ2-7,TRBV4-1,.,TRBD1,CAISQGDAKQGAYEQYF,TGCGCCATCAGCCAAGGGGACGCAAAACAGGGGGCGTACGAGCAGTACTTC
TRBJ2-1,TRBV3-1,many,.,CASSPRRVPDEQFF,TGTGCCAGCAGCCCTCGCCGTGTACCGGATGAGCAGTTCTTC
TRBJ2-5,TRBV5-1,few,TRBD2,CASSLRTSGGPETQYF,TGCGCCAGCAGCCTCCGGACTAGCGGGGGGCCAGAGACCCAGTACTTC
TRBJ2-7,TRBV11-3,few,TRBD1,CASSLDRDRSYEQYF,TGTGCCAGCAGCTTAGATCGGGACAGATCCTACGAGCAGTACTTC
TRBJ2-5,TRBV20-1,many,.,CSAPTRLGSETQYF,TGCAGTGCGCCGACGCGTCTCGGGTCCGAGACCCAGTACTTC
TRBJ2-7,TRBV5-6,many,.,CASSPGLVYEQYF,TGTGCCAGCAGCCCGGGACTGGTTTACGAGCAGTACTTC
TRBJ1-6,TRBV20-1,many,.,CSARWDGHSGAPLHF,TGCAGTGCTAGATGGGACGGGCATTCGGGGGCACCCCTCCACTTT
TRBJ2-7,TRBV28,few,.,CASSFGQSLYYEQYF,TGTGCCAGCAGTTTTGGGCAGTCCCTTTACTACGAGCAGTACTTC
TRBJ1-1,TRBV19,.,.,CATSDGGATNTEAFF,TGTGCCACCTCGGATGGGGGGGCGACGAACACTGAAGCTTTCTTT
TRBJ1-1,TRBV15,.,TRBD1,CATSRGQAKNTEAFF,TGTGCCACCAGCAGGGGACAGGCGAAGAACACTGAAGCTTTCTTT
TRBJ2-3,TRBV20-1,many,TRBD2,CSARGSAGGTDTQYF,TGCAGTGCTAGGGGGTCGGCGGGGGGTACAGATACGCAGTATTTT
TRBJ2-7,TRBV3-1,.,TRBD2,CASTPSASGGAYEQYF,TGTGCCAGCACCCCAAGCGCTAGCGGGGGAGCCTACGAGCAGTACTTC
TRBJ2-5,TRBV5-1,many,TRBD1,CASSAGRTGGETQYF,TGCGCCAGCAGCGCGGGAAGGACAGGGGGAGAGACCCAGTACTTC
TRBJ1-6,TRBV9,many,.,CASSTGTASSYNSPLHF,TGTGCCAGCAGCACCGGGACGGCGAGCTCCTATAATTCACCCCTCCACTTT
TRBJ2-7,TRBV9,many,.,CASSVSYEQYF,TGTGCCAGCAGCGTTTCCTACGAGCAGTACTTC
TRBJ2-7,TRBV7-2,.,.,CASSPEMRSYEQYF,TGTGCCAGCAGCCCCGAGATGAGGTCCTACGAGCAGTACTTC
TRBJ2-5,TRBV6-1,many,TRBD1,CASNARDRGGETQYF,TGTGCCAGCAATGCCCGGGACAGGGGCGGCGAGACCCAGTACTTC
TRBJ2-2,TRBV20-1,many,.,CSASTFGSTGELFF,TGCAGTGCTAGTACCTTTGGCTCCACCGGGGAGCTGTTTTTT
TRBJ2-6,TRBV7-2,many,.,CASSLVGGGANVLTF,TGTGCCAGCAGCTTAGTCGGGGGTGGGGCCAACGTCCTGACTTTC
TRBJ2-2,TRBV20-1,few,.,CSARARVDAGELFF,TGCAGTGCTAGAGCTAGGGTTGACGCCGGGGAGCTGTTTTTT
TRBJ2-7,TRBV5-6,few,TRBD1,CASSPGTALTYEQYF,TGTGCCAGCAGCCCCGGGACAGCCTTGACCTACGAGCAGTACTTC
TRBJ2-7,TRBV3-1,many,.,CASSRYTYEQYF,TGTGCCAGCAGCCGGTATACCTACGAGCAGTACTTC
TRBJ2-1,TRBV28,.,TRBD2,CASRTSGGRGNEQFF,TGTGCCAGTCGGACTAGCGGGGGCCGGGGGAATGAGCAGTTCTTC
TRBJ2-7,TRBV20-1,many,TRBD2,CSSLSGGVLSEQYF,TGCAGTTCCCTTAGCGGGGGTGTCCTCTCTGAGCAGTACTTC
TRBJ2-1,TRBV24-1,few,TRBD2,CATRDLTSGGAEQFF,TGTGCCACCAGAGATTTGACTAGCGGGGGGGCTGAGCAGTTCTTC
TRBJ2-7,TRBV9,.,TRBD1,CASSATGTGGREQYF,TGTGCCAGCAGCGCGACCGGGACAGGGGGCCGTGAGCAGTACTTC
TRBJ1-1,TRBV7-2,once,.,CASRPGQQGPYTEAFF,TGTGCCAGCAGACCCGGACAACAGGGTCCGTACACTGAAGCTTTCTTT
TRBJ2-1,TRBV6-2/TRBV6-3,few,.,CASGRGLRGEQFF,TGTGCCAGCGGTCGGGGCCTCCGGGGGGAGCAGTTCTTC
TRBJ2-3,TRBV20-1,few,.,CSASLGGGAADTQYF,TGCAGTGCTAGCCTAGGGGGGGGGGCCGCAGATACGCAGTATTTT
TRBJ1-1,TRBV7-2,few,.,CASSLIGATEAFF,TGTGCCAGCAGCTTAATCGGGGCCACTGAAGCTTTCTTT
TRBJ1-1,TRBV5-1,.,TRBD1,CASSPGTGGLGTEAFF,TGCGCCAGCAGCCCCGGGACAGGGGGCTTGGGCACTGAAGCTTTCTTT
TRBJ2-1,TRBV20-1,many,.,CSAPGVYGEQFF,TGCAGTGCCCCTGGGGTATACGGTGAGCAGTTCTTC
TRBJ1-5,TRBV20-1,many,TRBD1,CSARVQGASPQHF,TGCAGTGCTAGAGTGCAGGGGGCATCGCCCCAGCATTTT
TRBJ2-7,TRBV20-1,few,TRBD2,CSARDQRASGNYEQYF,TGCAGTGCTAGAGATCAGAGAGCTAGCGGGAACTACGAGCAGTACTTC
TRBJ2-2,TRBV5-1,.,.,CASSLPGGGGELFF,TGCGCCAGCAGCTTGCCCGGGGGCGGCGGGGAGCTGTTTTTT
TRBJ2-1,TRBV4-2,many,.,CASSPDKGREQFF,TGTGCCAGCAGCCCCGACAAAGGGAGGGAGCAGTTCTTC